These 21 T cell receptor beta chains came from one sample sequenced in a study of blood T cell repertoires in COVID-19. Measured with immunoSEQ multiplex PCR; TCRdb has only the in-frame clones, and not every one. The sample carries about 180,000 clones, more than 65% recorded once. The sample comprised PBMCs or T cells enriched from blood (not recorded which). These receptors all come from a woman in her 40s with acute COVID-19.

The chain carries TRBV19 and TRBJ1-1; D not resolved. CDR1 is LNHDA, CDR2 SQIVND, per germline (reference sequence). V was pared by 7 bases and J by 3 bases, with 18 bases between. The CDR3 runs to 15 residues. The CDR3, as DNA: TGTGCCAGTAACACCGTCTTTGGGCAGGACACTGAAGCTTTCTTT. It codes for CASNTVFGQDTEAFF.

The chain joins TRBV10-3 to TRBJ1-2; D perhaps matches TRBD1 (6 bases). Trimming took 0 bases from V and 7 from J, leaving 15 bases between them. CDR1 and CDR2 (germline): ENHRY, SYGVKD. This CDR3 contains 15 residues. This CDR3 is CAISESQGQGFGYTF. CDR3 in DNA: TGTGCCATCAGTGAGTCACAGGGCCAGGGGTTTGGCTACACCTTC.

The CDR3, as DNA: TGTGCCACCAGTAGACAGGGCCTCGAGCAGTACTTC. Translating it yields CATSRQGLEQYF. The chain employs TRBV15 and TRBJ2-7; TRBD1 matches at 7 bases. This CDR3 has 12 amino acids. V shed 6 bases, J shed 6 bases, and the junction held 5 bases outside the gene matches. CDR1 and CDR2 from the germline V gene are LNHNV and YYDKDF (reference sequence).

J is TRBJ2-5 and V is TRBV7-9; D is possibly TRBD2 (5 bases). Deletions cut 0 bases from V and 5 bases from J, with 13 bases between. The CDR3 extends over 15 amino acids. Germline-derived CDR1 and CDR2 are SEHNR and FQNEAQ (reference sequence). CDR3 DNA sequence: TGTGCCAGCAGCTTAGCCTATTCAACGGGGGAGACCCAGTACTTC. Protein: CASSLAYSTGETQYF.

The chain recombines TRBV5-4 with TRBJ2-3; no definite D call. Germline CDR1 is SGHNT and CDR2 is YYREEE (reference sequence). Trimming left V 0 bases short and J 10 bases short, with 9 bases between. The CDR3 has 12 amino acids. The CDR3 DNA follows: TGTGCCAGCAGCTTGGATCTAGTTCCGCAGTATTTT. Its translation is CASSLDLVPQYF.

The chain employs TRBV6-1 and TRBJ2-6; D not certain. Looked up from germline, CDR1 is MNHNS and CDR2 is SASEGT. V was clipped by 4 bases and J by 0 bases, with 19 bases between them. This CDR3 is 19 amino acids long. The CDR3 protein is CASSGSTRLRNSGANVLTF. DNA of the CDR3: TGTGCCAGCAGTGGCTCGACACGCCTGCGAAACTCTGGGGCCAACGTCCTGACTTTC.

CDR3 loop: CASSIGTGLLDYEQYF. In DNA, the CDR3 is TGTGCCAGTAGTATTGGGACAGGCCTCCTCGACTACGAGCAGTACTTC. This chain joins TRBV19 and TRBJ2-7; 8 bases agree with TRBD1. The CDR3 runs 16 residues. Per germline, CDR1 LNHDA and CDR2 SQIVND (reference sequence). V was clipped by 3 bases and J by 3 bases; unmatched bases: 10.

The rearrangement uses TRBV11-2 and TRBJ2-3; 7 bases line up with TRBD2. This CDR3 has 15 residues. Germline V gives CDR1 SGHAT, CDR2 FQNNGV. The V gene end was trimmed by 4 bases and the J gene end by 3 bases; junction bases not matched to a gene: 7. In DNA, the CDR3 is TGTGCCAGCAGCTCTCGGACTAGTAGTACAGATACGCAGTATTTT. It specifies CASSSRTSSTDTQYF.

Comments on this clone: The same CDR3 is also encoded by other DNA sequences in this sample. V usage is TRBV10-3 and J usage is TRBJ1-2, with D tentatively TRBD1 (6 bases). The CDR3 is made up of 12 amino acids. Looked up from germline, CDR1 is ENHRY and CDR2 is SYGVKD. V was clipped by 5 bases and J by 5 bases, with 9 bases between them. CDR3 residues: CAISPQGYGYTF. In DNA form, the CDR3 reads TGTGCCATCAGTCCCCAGGGGTATGGCTACACCTTC.

Only a few counts were recorded for this clone. This chain's CDR3 is CASSSLTGPLYGYTF. The CDR3 bases are TGCGCCAGCAGCTCTTTGACAGGTCCCCTCTATGGCTACACCTTC. This chain joins TRBV5-1 and TRBJ1-2; a possible D gene is TRBD1 (6 bases). CDR3 size: 15 residues. V was trimmed by 3 bases and J by 4 bases, leaving 16 bases between them. From germline, CDR1 is SGHRS and CDR2 YFSETQ.

This chain links TRBV19 with TRBJ2-7; 8 bases align to TRBD2. The trim removed 5 bases at V and 3 bases at J, leaving 9 bases unmatched. Germline V gene sequence: CDR1 LNHDA, CDR2 SQIVND (reference sequence). CDR3 length: 15 amino acids. This CDR3 reads CASSPPGTRIYEQYF. The CDR3 DNA reads as TGTGCCAGTAGTCCTCCCGGGACTAGGATCTACGAGCAGTACTTC.

This sequence joins TRBV28 and TRBJ2-3; D might be TRBD2 (6 bases). Germline V gives CDR1 MDHEN, CDR2 SYDVKM. V lost 6 bases, J lost 6 bases, and 16 bases lay in between. The CDR3 length is 14 residues. DNA for the CDR3: TGTGCCAGCAGCGGGACTTCCCAAGGGGATACGCAGTATTTT. Protein product: CASSGTSQGDTQYF.

The rearrangement joins TRBV19 to TRBJ2-5, with D possibly TRBD2 on 5 matching bases. Germline CDR1 and CDR2: LNHDA and SQIVND (reference sequence). This CDR3 is 15 amino acids long. V lost 3 bases to trimming and J lost 4 bases, with 15 bases between them. The CDR3: CASSIRVVRGETQYF. The CDR3 nucleotides read TGTGCCAGTAGTATTAGGGTGGTACGGGGAGAGACCCAGTACTTC.

This clone turned up a few times. V is TRBV7-3 and J is TRBJ2-1; D is unclear. Trimming pared 0 bases from V and 9 bases from J, leaving 9 bases between. Per the germline V gene, CDR1 is SGHTA and CDR2 is FQGTGA. There are 13 residues in the CDR3. CDR3 in amino acids: CASSLTVSGEQFF. In DNA form, the CDR3 reads TGTGCCAGCAGCTTAACAGTGAGTGGTGAGCAGTTCTTC.

This chain links TRBV10-3 with TRBJ1-5, with TRBD1 matching over 8 bases. The V gene's germline CDR1 is ENHRY and CDR2 SYGVKD. V trimming: 4 bases; J trimming: 7 bases; junction bases outside the gene matches: 9. This CDR3 has 15 amino acids. CDR3 nucleotide sequence: TGTGCCATCAGTGGAACAGGGGGGATCGGGCAGCCCCAGCATTTT. This encodes CAISGTGGIGQPQHF.

This clone appeared a single time. The sample carries other DNA sequences with the same CDR3. The chain couples TRBV19 to TRBJ2-1, with D hard to call. Trimming cost V 3 bases and J 3 bases, with 6 bases left between them. CDR1 and CDR2 (germline): LNHDA, SQIVND (reference sequence). This CDR3 has 13 amino acids. CDR3 amino acids: CASSISSYNEQFF. DNA for the CDR3: TGTGCCAGTAGTATCTCTAGCTACAATGAGCAGTTCTTC.

The chain combines TRBV9 with TRBJ2-1; no definite D call. With 0 bases removed from V and 4 bases from J, the gap between germline ends came to 8 bases. The CDR3 extends over 14 amino acids. Germline V CDR1 and CDR2: SGDLS, YYNGEE. The CDR3 DNA reads as TGTGCCAGCAGCGTAGGTGCTAGGTACAATGAGCAGTTCTTC. Its translation is CASSVGARYNEQFF.

The genes are TRBV7-6 and TRBJ2-3, with a tentative D call TRBD2 (6 bases). Trimming pared 5 bases from V and 4 bases from J, leaving 13 bases between. The CDR3 is 14 amino acids. Germline CDR1 SGHVS, CDR2 FNYEAQ. CDR3 coding DNA: TGTGCCAGCAGCATCTTGACTAGTTCAGATACGCAGTATTTT. It is translated as CASSILTSSDTQYF.

Notes on this clone: One end of the junction fails to match germline, which may point to a read error. This chain joins TRBV7-7 and TRBJ2-1, with D possibly matching TRBD1 (6 bases). The CDR3 has 15 residues. Germline-derived CDR1 and CDR2 are SSHAT and FNYEAQ (reference sequence). The CDR3 DNA reads as TGTGCTAGCAGCCCGGACAGAGCTACTGCCAATGAGCAGTTCTTC. This gives the protein CASSPDRATANEQFF. Using reference TRBV7-7 and TRBJ2-1 for the parts outside the CDR3, the full variable domain is GAGVSQSPRYKVTKRGQDVTLRCDPISSHATLYWYQQALGQGPEFLTYFNYEAQPDKSGLPSDRFSAERPEGSISTLTIQRTEQRDSAMYRCASSPDRATANEQFFGPGTRLTVL.

The chain joins TRBV20-1 to TRBJ2-5; D gene unclear. CDR1 is DFQATT and CDR2 is SNEGSKA in the germline V gene (reference sequence). The V and J ends lost 3 bases and 3 bases respectively, with 5 bases between them. CDR3 length: 11 amino acids. This chain's CDR3 is CSASQEETQYF. In nucleotides, the CDR3 is TGCAGTGCTAGTCAGGAAGAGACCCAGTACTTC.

The chain couples TRBV19 to TRBJ1-5; TRBD1 matches at 12 bases. V lost 6 bases to trimming and J lost 5 bases; unmatched junction nucleotides: 8. CDR1 is LNHDA, CDR2 SQIVND, per germline (reference sequence). This CDR3 contains 16 residues. The CDR3 region has the DNA TGTGCCAGTAGAACCCCCGGGACAGGGGGCTATCAGCCCCAGCATTTT. Translated: CASRTPGTGGYQPQHF.